The 20 T cell receptor beta chains reported below all come from one sample, sequenced in a study of blood T cell repertoires in COVID-19. Produced via immunoSEQ multiplex PCR; TCRdb's table is partial and in-frame only. The sample carries roughly 200,000 clones, approximately 83% recorded once. Sequences were obtained from peripheral blood. These receptors originate from a man aged 35 to 55 with acute or convalescent COVID-19.

The chain links TRBV20-1 to TRBJ1-6; D gene uncertain. The CDR3 covers 11 residues. Trimming shortened V by 3 bases and J by 15 bases, and 12 bases separated the two germline ends. Germline CDR1 reads DFQATT; CDR2 reads SNEGSKA (reference sequence). DNA for the CDR3: TGCAGTGCTAGGAGGGCCCAAGTCCTCCACTTT. Its protein product is CSARRAQVLHF.

Here the CDR3 reads CASGVRGLQPQHF. The CDR3 bases are TGTGCCAGCGGGGTCAGGGGGCTTCAGCCCCAGCATTTT. The genes are TRBV6-5 and TRBJ1-5, with 8 bases matching TRBD1. CDR3 length equals 13 residues. The V gene's germline CDR1 is MNHEY and CDR2 SVGAGI. J lost 6 bases, V lost 8 bases, and 6 bases had no gene match.

The chain uses TRBV29-1 and TRBJ2-3; TRBD1 matches at 7 bases. V shed 8 bases and J 3 bases; nucleotides not matched to a gene: 11. CDR3 length: 14 amino acids. The germline V gene has CDR1 SQVTM and CDR2 ANQGSEA. The DNA of the CDR3 is TGCAGCCCCGAGGGGGCGGTGGGGACAGATACGCAGTATTTT. Translated, it gives CSPEGAVGTDTQYF.

The rearrangement links TRBV21-1 to TRBJ1-1. TRBV21-1 is a known pseudogene. The CDR3 loop spans 13 amino acids. The CDR3 DNA is TGTGCCAGCAGCGAGGATCGGCGGTATGAAGCTTTCTTT. It translates to CASSEDRRYEAFF.

Here the CDR3 DNA reads TGTGCTAGTGGTTGGGCAGGAGCGGACACTGAAGCTTTCTTT. Translated: CASGWAGADTEAFF. V gene TRBV12-5 combines with J gene TRBJ1-1; no reliable D call. The germline CDR1 and CDR2 sequences are LGHNT and FRNRAP. The CDR3 is 14 amino acids. Trimming took 4 bases from V and 3 from J, leaving 12 bases between them.

The chain joins TRBV7-9 to TRBJ1-2, with D possibly TRBD1 on 6 matching bases. This CDR3 is 14 amino acids long. The V and J ends lost 5 bases and 7 bases respectively, with 17 bases between them. Germline loops: CDR1 SEHNR, CDR2 FQNEAQ (reference sequence). CDR3 protein: CASSAGRGASGYTF. The CDR3 bases are TGTGCCAGCAGCGCGGGCCGGGGGGCGAGTGGCTACACCTTC.

This clone is a singleton in its sample. This chain connects TRBV2 to TRBJ1-1; a weak D match, TRBD1 (5 bases). Germline V gives CDR1 SNHLY, CDR2 FYNNEI. Between the trimmed V and J ends, which lost 3 bases and 0 bases, there was a span of 14 bases. This CDR3 is 16 amino acids long. The CDR3 protein is CASSDLAGWVNTEAFF. For the CDR3, the DNA is TGTGCCAGCAGTGACTTAGCAGGGTGGGTGAACACTGAAGCTTTCTTT.

The chain couples TRBV29-1 to TRBJ1-3, with D maybe TRBD1 (5 bases). Germline lookup yields CDR1 SQVTM and CDR2 ANQGSEA. This CDR3 spans 13 amino acids. Trimming took off 4 bases at V and 7 bases at J, with 14 bases between the two ends. This chain's CDR3 is CSVVGDLRNTIYF. Written as DNA, the CDR3 is TGCAGCGTTGTCGGGGACTTGAGGAACACCATATATTTT.

The chain couples TRBV19 to TRBJ2-1, with D possibly being TRBD2 (5 bases). This CDR3 is 15 amino acids long. Trimming stripped 2 bases from V and 3 bases from J, with 11 bases between. Germline loops: CDR1 LNHDA, CDR2 SQIVND (reference sequence). DNA of the CDR3: TGTGCCAGTAGTATAAGAGCGGAGCACTACAATGAGCAGTTCTTC. This gives the protein CASSIRAEHYNEQFF.

The V and J genes are TRBV6-6 and TRBJ2-7, with 10 bases aligning to TRBD1. Germline V gene lookup returns CDR1 MNHNY and CDR2 SVGAGI (reference sequence). Germline trimming cut 4 bases from V and 3 bases from J; bases unmatched to any gene: 3. CDR3 length: 14 residues. The CDR3 protein is CASSSGQGDYEQYF. CDR3 bases: TGTGCCAGCAGTTCCGGACAGGGGGACTACGAGCAGTACTTC.

The V call is TRBV4-3, the J call TRBJ1-5; a weak D match, TRBD1 (6 bases). Germline V gene data show CDR1 as LGHNA and CDR2 as YSLEER. Trimming stripped 0 bases from V and 4 bases from J, with 10 bases between. The CDR3 runs to 15 residues. CDR3 sequence reads: CASSQDGQLNQPQHF. The DNA of the CDR3 is TGCGCCAGCAGCCAAGATGGACAGCTGAATCAGCCCCAGCATTTT.

On this clone itself: Additional DNA sequences in this sample encode the identical CDR3. The chain has TRBV19 and TRBJ1-4, with D possibly TRBD1 on 6 matching bases. Between the trimmed V and J ends, which lost 6 bases and 4 bases, there was a span of 12 bases. CDR3 length equals 14 residues. CDR1 and CDR2 (germline): LNHDA, SQIVND (reference sequence). CDR3 DNA sequence: TGTGCCAGTAGCCTCACAGGGATTAATGAAAAACTGTTTTTT. Its protein is CASSLTGINEKLFF.

The V and J genes are TRBV14 and TRBJ1-1; tentatively, D is TRBD1 (5 bases). There are 13 residues in the CDR3. Trimming stripped 6 bases from V and 1 base from J, with 9 bases between. Germline CDR1 is SGHDN and CDR2 is FVKESK. CDR3 residues: CASSWGQNTEAFF. The CDR3 bases are TGTGCCAGCAGTTGGGGCCAGAACACTGAAGCTTTCTTT. The full variable domain, rest sourced from reference TRBV14 and TRBJ1-1, is EAGVTQFPSHSVIEKGQTVTLRCDPISGHDNLYWYRRVMGKEIKFLLHFVKESKQDESGMPNNRFLAERTGGTYSTLKVQPAELEDSGVYFCASSWGQNTEAFFGQGTRLTVV.

The genes are TRBV9 and TRBJ2-7; perhaps TRBD2 as D (6 bases). The CDR3 has 13 amino acids. V was trimmed by 4 bases and J by 1 base, leaving 9 bases between them. Germline V gene lookup returns CDR1 SGDLS and CDR2 YYNGEE. The CDR3 protein is CASSSGTSYEQYF. DNA of the CDR3: TGTGCCAGCAGCTCCGGGACTTCCTACGAGCAGTACTTC.

CDR3 region: CASSISSGGHNEQFF. DNA for the CDR3: TGTGCCAGTAGTATATCTAGCGGGGGCCACAATGAGCAGTTCTTC. The chain uses TRBV19 and TRBJ2-1; 10 nucleotides line up with TRBD2. In germline, CDR1 is LNHDA, CDR2 SQIVND (reference sequence). CDR3 length equals 15 residues. With V trimmed by 2 bases and J by 5 bases, 3 bases remained unmatched.

This chain connects TRBV7-8 to TRBJ1-4; 8 bases are shared with TRBD1. The CDR3 runs to 13 residues. Germline V gene data show CDR1 as SGHVS and CDR2 as FQNEAQ. The V segment lost 4 bases and the J segment 7 bases; nucleotides outside the gene matches: 2. This CDR3 reads CASSSDRAEKLFF. CDR3 coding DNA: TGTGCCAGCAGCTCGGACAGGGCTGAAAAACTGTTTTTT.

The rearrangement links TRBV14 to TRBJ2-3; the match to TRBD1 covers 7 bases. The J segment lost 0 bases and the V segment lost 3 bases, leaving 6 bases of the junction unmatched. The CDR3 is 16 residues long. Per germline, CDR1 SGHDN and CDR2 FVKESK. CDR3 protein: CASSHRGWTSTDTQYF. CDR3 nucleotide sequence: TGTGCCAGCAGCCACAGGGGGTGGACTAGCACAGATACGCAGTATTTT. Looking up the rest from reference TRBV14 and TRBJ2-3 gives the full variable domain: EAGVTQFPSHSVIEKGQTVTLRCDPISGHDNLYWYRRVMGKEIKFLLHFVKESKQDESGMPNNRFLAERTGGTYSTLKVQPAELEDSGVYFCASSHRGWTSTDTQYFGPGTRLTVL.

The V gene is TRBV12-5, the J gene TRBJ1-5; TRBD1 is a possible D gene (6 bases). Per germline, CDR1 LGHNT and CDR2 FRNRAP. The CDR3 extends over 17 amino acids. Between the trimmed V and J ends, which lost 6 bases and 4 bases, there was a span of 22 bases. The CDR3 DNA follows: TGTGCTAGTGGACCCGTCCTTGGCCCAAGGGGGAATCAGCCCCAGCATTTT. It translates to CASGPVLGPRGNQPQHF.

This chain uses TRBV19 with TRBJ2-7, with 7 bases that match TRBD2. The CDR3 has 18 residues. Unmatched junction bases numbered 15, after V lost 1 base and J lost 3 bases. Germline V lookup: CDR1 LNHDA, CDR2 SQIVND (reference sequence). Here the CDR3 reads CASSIAPGGVGTNYEQYF. DNA for the CDR3: TGTGCCAGTAGTATAGCCCCGGGAGGCGTCGGGACCAACTACGAGCAGTACTTC.

The J gene is TRBJ2-5, the V gene TRBV7-3; D gene uncertain. CDR1 SGHTA and CDR2 FQGTGA come from the germline V gene. Trimming removed 1 base at V and 2 bases at J, with 11 bases between. This CDR3 spans 15 amino acids. The CDR3 here is CASSLMTGPQETQYF. In nucleotides, the CDR3 is TGTGCCAGCAGCTTAATGACTGGTCCGCAAGAGACCCAGTACTTC.